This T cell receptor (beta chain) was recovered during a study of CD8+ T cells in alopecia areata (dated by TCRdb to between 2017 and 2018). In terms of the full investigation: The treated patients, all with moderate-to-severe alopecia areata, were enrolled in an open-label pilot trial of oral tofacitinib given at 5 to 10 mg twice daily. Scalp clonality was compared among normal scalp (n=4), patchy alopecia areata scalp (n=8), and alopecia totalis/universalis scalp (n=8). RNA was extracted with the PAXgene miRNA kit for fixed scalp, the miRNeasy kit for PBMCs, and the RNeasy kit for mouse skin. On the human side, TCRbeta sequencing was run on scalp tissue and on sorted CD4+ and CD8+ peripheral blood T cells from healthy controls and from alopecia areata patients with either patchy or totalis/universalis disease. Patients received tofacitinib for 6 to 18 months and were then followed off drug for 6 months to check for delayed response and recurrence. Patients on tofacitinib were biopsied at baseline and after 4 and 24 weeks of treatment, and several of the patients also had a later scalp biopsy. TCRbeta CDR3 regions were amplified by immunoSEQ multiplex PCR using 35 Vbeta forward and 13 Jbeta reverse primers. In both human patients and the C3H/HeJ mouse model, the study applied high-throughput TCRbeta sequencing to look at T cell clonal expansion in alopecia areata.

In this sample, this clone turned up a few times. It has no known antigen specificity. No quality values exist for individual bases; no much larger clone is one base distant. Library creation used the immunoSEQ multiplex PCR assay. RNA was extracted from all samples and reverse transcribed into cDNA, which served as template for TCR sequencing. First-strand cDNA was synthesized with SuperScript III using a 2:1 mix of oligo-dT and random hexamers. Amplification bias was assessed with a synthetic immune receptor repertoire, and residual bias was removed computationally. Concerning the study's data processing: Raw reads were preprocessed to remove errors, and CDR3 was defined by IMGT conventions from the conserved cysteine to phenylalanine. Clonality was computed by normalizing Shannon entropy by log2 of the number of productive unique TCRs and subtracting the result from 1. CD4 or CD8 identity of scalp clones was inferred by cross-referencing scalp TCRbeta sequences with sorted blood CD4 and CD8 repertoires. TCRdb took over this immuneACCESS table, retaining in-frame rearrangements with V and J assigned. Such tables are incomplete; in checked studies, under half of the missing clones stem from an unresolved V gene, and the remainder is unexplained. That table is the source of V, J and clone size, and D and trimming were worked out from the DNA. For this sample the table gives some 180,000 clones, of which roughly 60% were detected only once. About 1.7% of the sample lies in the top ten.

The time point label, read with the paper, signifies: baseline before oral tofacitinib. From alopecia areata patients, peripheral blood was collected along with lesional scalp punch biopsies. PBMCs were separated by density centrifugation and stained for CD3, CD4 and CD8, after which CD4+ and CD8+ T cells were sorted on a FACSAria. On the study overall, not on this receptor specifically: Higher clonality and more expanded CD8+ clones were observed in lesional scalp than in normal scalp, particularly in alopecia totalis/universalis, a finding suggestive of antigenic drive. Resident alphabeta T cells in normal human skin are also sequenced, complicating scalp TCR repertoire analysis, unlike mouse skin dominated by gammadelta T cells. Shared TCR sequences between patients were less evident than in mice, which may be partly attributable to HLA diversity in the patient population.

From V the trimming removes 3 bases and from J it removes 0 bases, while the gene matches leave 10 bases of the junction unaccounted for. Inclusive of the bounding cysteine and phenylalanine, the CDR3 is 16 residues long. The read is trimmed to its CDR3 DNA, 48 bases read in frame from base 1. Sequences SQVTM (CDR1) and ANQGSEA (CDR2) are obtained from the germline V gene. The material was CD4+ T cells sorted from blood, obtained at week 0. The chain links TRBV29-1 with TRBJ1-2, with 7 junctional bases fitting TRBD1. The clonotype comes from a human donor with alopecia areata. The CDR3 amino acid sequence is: CSVDPDRPPANYGYTF. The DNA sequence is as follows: TGCAGCGTTGACCCGGACAGGCCGCCAGCTAACTATGGCTACACCTTC.